Sequencing of this T cell receptor beta chain was carried out in a study of graft-versus-host responses after intestinal transplantation. About the study: Anti-thymocyte globulin induction, then tacrolimus and steroids for around 3 years, went to all recipients. Overall study findings and caveats: Individuals who had graft-donor T cell macrochimerism had allografts that showed high graft-versus-host to host-versus-graft clonal ratios. Early after transplant, HvG declines were associated with peak levels of circulating GvH clones.

Some clones are missing from TCRdb's copy, which holds only in-frame ones; the method was immunoSEQ multiplex PCR. This sample has around 100,000 clones; roughly 93% occur once, and the top ten carry approximately 1%. Comment on this clone: Its target is unknown.

The TCR originated in a human donor who was the organ donor for an intestinal transplant. The input for sequencing was unstimulated CD8+ T cells sorted from spleen or lymph node cells, taken before transplant.

CDR3 sequence: CASTEEGVGNTEAFF. In DNA, the CDR3 is TGTGCCAGCACCGAAGAGGGCGTCGGGAACACTGAAGCTTTCTTT. The chain carries TRBV2 and TRBJ1-1; D not certain. Per germline, CDR1 SNHLY and CDR2 FYNNEI. The germline V and J ends were trimmed by 7 bases and 1 base, with 16 bases remaining between them. The CDR3 contains 15 residues. Using reference TRBV2 and TRBJ1-1 for the parts outside the CDR3, the full variable domain is EPEVTQTPSHQVTQMGQEVILRCVPISNHLYFYWYRQILGQKVEFLVSFYNNEISEKSEIFDDQFSVERPDGSNFTLKIRSTKLEDSAMYFCASTEEGVGNTEAFFGQGTRLTVV.